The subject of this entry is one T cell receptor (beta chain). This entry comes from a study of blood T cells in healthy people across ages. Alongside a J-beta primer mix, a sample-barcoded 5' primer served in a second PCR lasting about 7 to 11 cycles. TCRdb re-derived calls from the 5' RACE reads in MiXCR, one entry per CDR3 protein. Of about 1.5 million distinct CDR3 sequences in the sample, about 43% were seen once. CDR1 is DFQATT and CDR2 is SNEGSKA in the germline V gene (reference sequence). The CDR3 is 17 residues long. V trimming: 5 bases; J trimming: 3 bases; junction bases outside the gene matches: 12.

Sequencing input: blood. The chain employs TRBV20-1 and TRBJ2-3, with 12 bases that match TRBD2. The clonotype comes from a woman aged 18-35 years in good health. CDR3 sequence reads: CSASRPGLAGFTDTQYF. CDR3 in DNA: TGCAGTGCTTCACGACCAGGACTAGCGGGGTTTACAGATACGCAGTATTTT.